The present T cell receptor (beta chain) was sequenced within a study of T cell responses to AZD1222 COVID-19 vaccine. Study-wide context: Second-dose intervals of approximately 4 or approximately 12 weeks were pooled.

Study conclusions and caveats: Two AZD1222 administrations were followed by greater Spike-specific TCR breadth and depth. Samples come after the peak T cell response, not at day 14.

Germline CDR1 is SQVTM and CDR2 is ANQGSEA. The CDR3 runs 12 residues. V trimming: 6 bases; J trimming: 2 bases; junction bases outside the gene matches: 1. This clone turned up a few times. The antigen is unknown. Here immunoSEQ multiplex PCR was the method, and the copy in TCRdb shows in-frame clones only, minus some. The table has about 130,000 clones, 80% to 90% seen once; the top ten hold around 8%. The sequence came from an adult in good health. The chain uses TRBV29-1 and TRBJ1-3; TRBD1 matches at 7 bases. Sequences were derived from peripheral blood, sampled on day 0 of AZD1222 vaccination. CDR3 nucleotides: TGCAGCGTCGGGACAGCTGGAAACACCATATATTTT. It specifies CSVGTAGNTIYF.